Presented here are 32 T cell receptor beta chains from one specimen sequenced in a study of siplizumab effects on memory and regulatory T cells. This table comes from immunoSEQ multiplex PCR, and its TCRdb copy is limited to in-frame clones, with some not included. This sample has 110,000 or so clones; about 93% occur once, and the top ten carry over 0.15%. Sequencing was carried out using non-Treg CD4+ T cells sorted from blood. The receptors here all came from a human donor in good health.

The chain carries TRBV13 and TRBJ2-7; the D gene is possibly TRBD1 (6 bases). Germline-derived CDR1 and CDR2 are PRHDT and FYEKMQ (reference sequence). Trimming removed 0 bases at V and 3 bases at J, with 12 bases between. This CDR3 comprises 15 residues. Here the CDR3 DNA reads TGTGCCAGCAGCTTAGGACAGGGATTGAACTACGAGCAGTACTTC. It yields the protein CASSLGQGLNYEQYF.

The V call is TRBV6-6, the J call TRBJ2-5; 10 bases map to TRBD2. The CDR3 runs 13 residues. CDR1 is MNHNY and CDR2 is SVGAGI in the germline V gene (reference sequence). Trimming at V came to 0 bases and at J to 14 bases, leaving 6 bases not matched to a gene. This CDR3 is CASSYSRAGGGYF. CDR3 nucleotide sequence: TGTGCCAGCAGTTACTCGAGAGCGGGGGGGGGTTACTTC.

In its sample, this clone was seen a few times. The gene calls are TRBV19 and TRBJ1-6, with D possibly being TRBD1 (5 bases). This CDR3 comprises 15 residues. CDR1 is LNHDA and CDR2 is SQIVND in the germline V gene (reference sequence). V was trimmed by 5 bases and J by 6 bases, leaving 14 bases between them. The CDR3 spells CASSETGTPNSPLHF. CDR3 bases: TGTGCCAGTAGTGAGACCGGGACTCCTAATTCACCCCTCCACTTT.

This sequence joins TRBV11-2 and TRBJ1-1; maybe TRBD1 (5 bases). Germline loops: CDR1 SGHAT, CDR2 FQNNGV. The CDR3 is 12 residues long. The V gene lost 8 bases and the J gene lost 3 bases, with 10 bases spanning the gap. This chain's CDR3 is CASQVGDTEAFF. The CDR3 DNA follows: TGTGCCAGCCAAGTAGGGGACACTGAAGCTTTCTTT. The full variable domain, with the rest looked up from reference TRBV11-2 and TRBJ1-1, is EAGVAQSPRYKIIEKRQSVAFWCNPISGHATLYWYQQILGQGPKLLIQFQNNGVVDDSQLPKDRFSAERLKGVDSTLKIQPAKLEDSAVYLCASQVGDTEAFFGQGTRLTVV.

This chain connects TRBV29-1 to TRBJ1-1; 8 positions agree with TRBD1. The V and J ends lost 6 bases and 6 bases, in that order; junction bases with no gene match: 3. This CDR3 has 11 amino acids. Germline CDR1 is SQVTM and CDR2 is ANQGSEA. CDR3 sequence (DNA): TGCAGCGTCACAGGGGGTCCTGAAGCTTTCTTT. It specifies CSVTGGPEAFF.

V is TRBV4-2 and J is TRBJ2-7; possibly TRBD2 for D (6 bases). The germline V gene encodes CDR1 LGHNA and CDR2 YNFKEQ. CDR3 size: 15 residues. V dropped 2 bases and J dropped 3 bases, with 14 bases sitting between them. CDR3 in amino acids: CASSQPQEGRYEQYF. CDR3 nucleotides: TGTGCCAGCAGCCAACCGCAGGAGGGCCGCTACGAGCAGTACTTC.

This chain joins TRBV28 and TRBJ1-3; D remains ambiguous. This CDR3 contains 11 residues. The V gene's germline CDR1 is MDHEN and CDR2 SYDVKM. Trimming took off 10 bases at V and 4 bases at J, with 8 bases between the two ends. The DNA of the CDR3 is TGTGCCATCGAGATCGGAAACACCATATATTTT. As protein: CAIEIGNTIYF.

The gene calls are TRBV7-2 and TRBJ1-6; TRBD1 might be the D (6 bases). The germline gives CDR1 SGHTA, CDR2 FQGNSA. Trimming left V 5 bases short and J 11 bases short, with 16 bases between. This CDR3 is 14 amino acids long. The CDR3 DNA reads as TGTGCCAGCAGCCAAACACAGGGTCGGCCACCCCTCCACTTT. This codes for CASSQTQGRPPLHF.

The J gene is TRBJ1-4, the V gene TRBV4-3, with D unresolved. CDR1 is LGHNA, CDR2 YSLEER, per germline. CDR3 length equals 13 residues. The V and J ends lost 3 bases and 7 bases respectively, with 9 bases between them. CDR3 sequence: CASSHSGGEKLFF. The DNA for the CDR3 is TGCGCCAGCAGCCACTCCGGAGGTGAAAAACTGTTTTTT.

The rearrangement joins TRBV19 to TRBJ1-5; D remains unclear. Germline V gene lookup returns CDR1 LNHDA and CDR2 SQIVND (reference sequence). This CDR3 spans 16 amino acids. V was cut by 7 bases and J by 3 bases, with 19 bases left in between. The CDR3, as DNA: TGTGCCAGTAAGGGAATTCGGCAGACTATCAATCAGCCCCAGCATTTT. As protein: CASKGIRQTINQPQHF.

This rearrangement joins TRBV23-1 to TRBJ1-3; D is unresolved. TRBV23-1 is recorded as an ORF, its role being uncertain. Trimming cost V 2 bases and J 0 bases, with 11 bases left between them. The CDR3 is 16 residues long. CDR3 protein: CASSQDDGGSGNTIYF. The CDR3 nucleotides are TGCGCCAGCAGTCAAGACGACGGTGGCTCTGGAAACACCATATATTTT.

This CDR3 reads CASSLGGGGTDTQYF. The DNA of the CDR3 is TGTGCCAGCAGCTTAGGCGGGGGTGGCACAGATACGCAGTATTTT. The chain has TRBV7-9 and TRBJ2-3; 7 bases are shared with TRBD2. The CDR3 loop spans 15 amino acids. J gave up 1 base and V 1 base, and 2 bases lay outside the gene matches. Germline loops: CDR1 SEHNR, CDR2 FQNEAQ (reference sequence).

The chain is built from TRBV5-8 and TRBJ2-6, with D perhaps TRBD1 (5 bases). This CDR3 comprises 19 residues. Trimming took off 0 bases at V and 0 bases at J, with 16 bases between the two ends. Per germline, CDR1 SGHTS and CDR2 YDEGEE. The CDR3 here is CASSLGLGRALSGANVLTF. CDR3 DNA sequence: TGTGCCAGCAGCTTGGGATTAGGCAGGGCTCTCTCTGGGGCCAACGTCCTGACTTTC.

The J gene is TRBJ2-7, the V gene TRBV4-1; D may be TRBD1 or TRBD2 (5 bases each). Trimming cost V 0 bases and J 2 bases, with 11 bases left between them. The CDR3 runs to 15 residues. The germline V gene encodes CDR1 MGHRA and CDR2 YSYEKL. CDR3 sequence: CASSQDLTGPYEQYF. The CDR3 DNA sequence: TGCGCCAGCAGCCAAGATTTGACGGGACCCTACGAGCAGTACTTC.

The DNA of the CDR3 is TGTGCCAGCAGCGACCTAATCCGGCGTGAAAAACTGTTTTTT. This translates into CASSDLIRREKLFF. The chain links TRBV6-6 to TRBJ1-4, with unresolved D. The CDR3 covers 14 residues. The V and J ends lost 6 bases and 7 bases respectively, with 15 bases between them. The germline CDR1 and CDR2 sequences are MNHNY and SVGAGI (reference sequence).

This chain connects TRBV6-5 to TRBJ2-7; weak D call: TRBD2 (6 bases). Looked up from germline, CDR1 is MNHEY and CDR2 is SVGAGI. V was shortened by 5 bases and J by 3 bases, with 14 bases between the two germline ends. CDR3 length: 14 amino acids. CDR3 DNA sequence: TGTGCCAGCAGTGGCCGGGACTCAGTCTACGAGCAGTACTTC. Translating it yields CASSGRDSVYEQYF.

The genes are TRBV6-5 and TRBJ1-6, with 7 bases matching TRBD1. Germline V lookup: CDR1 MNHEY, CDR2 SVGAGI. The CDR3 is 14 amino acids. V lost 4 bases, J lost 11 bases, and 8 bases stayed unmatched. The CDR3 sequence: CASSWGTDGAPLHF. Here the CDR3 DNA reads TGTGCCAGCAGTTGGGGGACAGATGGAGCACCCCTCCACTTT.

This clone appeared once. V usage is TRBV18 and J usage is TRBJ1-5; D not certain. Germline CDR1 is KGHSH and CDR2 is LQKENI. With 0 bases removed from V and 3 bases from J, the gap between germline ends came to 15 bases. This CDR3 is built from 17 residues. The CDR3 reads CASSPPLGMGNNQPQHF. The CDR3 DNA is TGTGCCAGCTCACCACCTTTAGGGATGGGTAACAATCAGCCCCAGCATTTT. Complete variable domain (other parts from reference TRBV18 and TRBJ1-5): NAGVMQNPRHLVRRRGQEARLRCSPMKGHSHVYWYRQLPEEGLKFMVYLQKENIIDESGMPKERFSAEFPKEGPSILRIQQVVRGDSAAYFCASSPPLGMGNNQPQHFGDGTRLSIL.

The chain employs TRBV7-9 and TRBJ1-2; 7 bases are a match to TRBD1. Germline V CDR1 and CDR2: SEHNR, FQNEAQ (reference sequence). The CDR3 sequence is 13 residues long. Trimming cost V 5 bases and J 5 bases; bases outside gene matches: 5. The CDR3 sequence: CASSDRAGYGYTF. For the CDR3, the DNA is TGTGCCAGCAGCGACAGGGCAGGGTATGGCTACACCTTC.

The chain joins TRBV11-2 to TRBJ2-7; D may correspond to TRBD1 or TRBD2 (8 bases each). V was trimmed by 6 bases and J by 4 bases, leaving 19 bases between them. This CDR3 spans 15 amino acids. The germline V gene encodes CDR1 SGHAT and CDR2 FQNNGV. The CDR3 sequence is CASRTGGQGAYEQYF. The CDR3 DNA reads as TGTGCCAGCAGGACGGGAGGGCAGGGGGCATACGAGCAGTACTTC.

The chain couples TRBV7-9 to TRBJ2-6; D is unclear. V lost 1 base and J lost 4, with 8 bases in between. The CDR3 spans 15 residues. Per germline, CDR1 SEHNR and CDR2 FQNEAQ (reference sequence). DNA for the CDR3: TGTGCCAGCAGCTTAGGTCGCACGGGGGCCAACGTCCTGACTTTC. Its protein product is CASSLGRTGANVLTF. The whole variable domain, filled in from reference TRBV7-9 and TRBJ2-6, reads DTGVSQNPRHKITKRGQNVTFRCDPISEHNRLYWYRQTLGQGPEFLTYFQNEAQLEKSRLLSDRFSAERPKGSFSTLEIQRTEQGDSAMYLCASSLGRTGANVLTFGAGSRLTVL.

In DNA form, the CDR3 reads TGTGCCAGCAGTCCTTTACGGCTATTACAGGAGTATAATTCACCCCTCCACTTT. As protein: CASSPLRLLQEYNSPLHF. J is TRBJ1-6 and V is TRBV27; perhaps TRBD1 as D (5 bases). V shed 5 bases and J shed 4 bases, with 21 bases lying between them. CDR3 length equals 18 residues. Germline V gene lookup returns CDR1 MNHEY and CDR2 SMNVEV (reference sequence).

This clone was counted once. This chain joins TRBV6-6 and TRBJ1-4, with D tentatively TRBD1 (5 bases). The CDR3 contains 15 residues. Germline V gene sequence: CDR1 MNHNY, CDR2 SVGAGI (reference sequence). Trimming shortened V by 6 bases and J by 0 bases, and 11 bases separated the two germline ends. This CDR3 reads CASSDSLSTNEKLFF. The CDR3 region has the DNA TGTGCCAGCAGCGACAGTCTCTCAACTAATGAAAAACTGTTTTTT.

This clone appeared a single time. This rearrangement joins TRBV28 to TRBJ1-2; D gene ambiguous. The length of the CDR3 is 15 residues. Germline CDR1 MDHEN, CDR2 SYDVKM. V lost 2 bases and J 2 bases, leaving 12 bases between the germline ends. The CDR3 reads CASSLNRVENYGYTF. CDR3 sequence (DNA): TGTGCCAGCAGTTTAAATCGGGTCGAGAACTATGGCTACACCTTC.

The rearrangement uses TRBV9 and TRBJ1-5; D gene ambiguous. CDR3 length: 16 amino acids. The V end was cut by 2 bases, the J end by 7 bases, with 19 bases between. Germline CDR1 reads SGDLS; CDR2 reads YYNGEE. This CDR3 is CASSVPRTGKEQPQHF. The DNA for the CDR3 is TGTGCCAGCAGCGTCCCACGTACGGGAAAAGAGCAGCCCCAGCATTTT.

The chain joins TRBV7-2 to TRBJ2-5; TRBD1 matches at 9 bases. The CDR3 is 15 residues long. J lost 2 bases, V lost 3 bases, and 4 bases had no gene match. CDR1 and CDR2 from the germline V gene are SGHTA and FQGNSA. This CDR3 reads CASSFLGQGQETQYF. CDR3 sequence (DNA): TGTGCCAGCAGCTTTCTTGGACAGGGGCAAGAGACCCAGTACTTC. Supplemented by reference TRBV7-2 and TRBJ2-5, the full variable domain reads GAGVSQSPSNKVTEKGKDVELRCDPISGHTALYWYRQSLGQGLEFLIYFQGNSAPDKSGLPSDRFSAERTGGSVSTLTIQRTQQEDSAVYLCASSFLGQGQETQYFGPGTRLLVL.

The CDR3 sequence is CASRVTGGTGELFF. The CDR3 nucleotides are TGTGCCAGCAGGGTGACAGGAGGTACCGGGGAGCTGTTTTTT. V and J are TRBV27 and TRBJ2-2; maybe TRBD1 (6 bases). Germline assignment: CDR1 MNHEY and CDR2 SMNVEV (reference sequence). Trimming left V 6 bases short and J 5 bases short, with 13 bases between. The CDR3 runs 14 residues.

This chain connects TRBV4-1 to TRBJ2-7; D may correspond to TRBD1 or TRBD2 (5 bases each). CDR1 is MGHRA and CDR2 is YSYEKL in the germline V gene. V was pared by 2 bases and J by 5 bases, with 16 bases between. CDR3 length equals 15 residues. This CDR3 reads CASSQSIVGAHEQYF. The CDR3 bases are TGCGCCAGCAGCCAAAGCATAGTCGGGGCCCACGAGCAGTACTTC.

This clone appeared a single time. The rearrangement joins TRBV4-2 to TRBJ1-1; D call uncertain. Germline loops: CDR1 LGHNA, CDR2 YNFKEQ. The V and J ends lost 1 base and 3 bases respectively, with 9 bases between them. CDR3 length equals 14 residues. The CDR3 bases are TGTGCCAGCAGCCAAGGGCTTGGGGACACTGAAGCTTTCTTT. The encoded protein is CASSQGLGDTEAFF.

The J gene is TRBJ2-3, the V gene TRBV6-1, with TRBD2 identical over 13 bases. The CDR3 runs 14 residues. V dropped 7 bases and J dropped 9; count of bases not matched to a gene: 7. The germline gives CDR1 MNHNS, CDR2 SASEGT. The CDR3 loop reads CASIQTSGGLTQYF. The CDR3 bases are TGTGCCAGCATCCAGACTAGCGGGGGGCTAACGCAGTATTTT.

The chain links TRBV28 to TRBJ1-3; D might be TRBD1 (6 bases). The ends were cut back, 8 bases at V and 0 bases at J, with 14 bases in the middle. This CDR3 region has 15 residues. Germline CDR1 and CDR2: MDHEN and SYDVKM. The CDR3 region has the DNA TGTGCCAGCGGGACACGGACTTCCTCTGGAAACACCATATATTTT. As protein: CASGTRTSSGNTIYF. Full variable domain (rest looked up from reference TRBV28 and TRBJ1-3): DVKVTQSSRYLVKRTGEKVFLECVQDMDHENMFWYRQDPGLGLRLIYFSYDVKMKEKGDIPEGYSVSREKKERFSLILESASTNQTSMYLCASGTRTSSGNTIYFGEGSWLTVV.

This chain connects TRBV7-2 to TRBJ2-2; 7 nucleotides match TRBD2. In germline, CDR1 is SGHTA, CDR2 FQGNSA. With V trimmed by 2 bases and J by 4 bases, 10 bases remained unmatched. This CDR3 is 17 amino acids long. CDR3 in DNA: TGTGCCAGCAGCTTACGCGGGAGTGGGGTGGGCACCGGGGAGCTGTTTTTT. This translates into CASSLRGSGVGTGELFF.